The clone carrying this T cell receptor beta chain was seen a few times. Its antigen is unidentified. Unique molecular identifiers were used to barcode this TCRbeta library. TCRdb ran MiXCR on the PCR reads and lists one entry per CDR3 protein. The data show a few hundred thousand distinct CDR3 sequences, 25% to 30% seen once. The data stem from a study of T-cell reconstitution after alpha-beta-depleted transplantation in children. General observations from the study: For some patients, TCRbeta diversity was high at day 60 because of recipient T cells and thymic progenitors that survived. About two months after transplant, alpha-beta T cells reportedly came from several hundred expanded graft clones. One year after transplant, T-cell counts and diversity came mostly from newly produced T cells.

Specimen: PBMCs, collected before TCRalphabeta/CD19-depleted stem cell transplant. The receptor comes from a boy less than two years old with Wiskott-Aldrich syndrome, due to receive a stem cell transplant.

The CDR3 DNA follows: TGCGCCAGCAGCCAAGATCGATGGGGAAAGCCCCAGCATTTT. Protein product: CASSQDRWGKPQHF. The chain recombines TRBV4-1 with TRBJ1-5; D gene uncertain. The CDR3 consists of 14 residues. With 0 bases removed from V and 8 bases from J, the gap between germline ends came to 11 bases. The V gene's germline CDR1 is MGHRA and CDR2 YSYEKL.